This paragraph covers one TCR beta chain sequence. Its target is not known. Trimming took 1 base from V and 5 from J; bases not matched to a gene: 3. The germline V gene has CDR1 SGHTA and CDR2 FQGNSA. The CDR3 consists of 14 residues. This entry comes from a study of shared clonotypes between healthy human individuals. Data came from immunoSEQ multiplex PCR; TCRdb stores just in-frame clones and leaves some out. Of roughly 2 million clones in the sample, 90% to 95% are singletons; the top ten hold 0.13%. Broader study findings: Lower generation probabilities were found for non-shared clonotypes than for those shared by all four donors.

Sequencing used naive CD4+ T cells sorted from blood. Subset given: CD45RA+ positively selected. V and J are TRBV7-2 and TRBJ2-7; TRBD1 matches 9 bases. The sequence came from a man younger than 35 in good health. Here the CDR3 DNA reads TGTGCCAGCAGCTTAGGGACAGGGGCGCACGAGCAGTACTTC. This translates into CASSLGTGAHEQYF.